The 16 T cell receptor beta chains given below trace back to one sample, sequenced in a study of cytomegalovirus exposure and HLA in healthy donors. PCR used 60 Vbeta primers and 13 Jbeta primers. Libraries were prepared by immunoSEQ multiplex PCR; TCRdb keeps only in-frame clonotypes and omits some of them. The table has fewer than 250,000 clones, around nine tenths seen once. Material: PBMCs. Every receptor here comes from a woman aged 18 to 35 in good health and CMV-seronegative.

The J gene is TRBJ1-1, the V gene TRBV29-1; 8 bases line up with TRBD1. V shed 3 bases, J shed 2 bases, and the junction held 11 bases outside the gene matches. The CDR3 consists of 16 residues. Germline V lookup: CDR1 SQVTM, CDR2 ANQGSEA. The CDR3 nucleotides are TGCAGCGTTGATTCTCCCCCCGGACAGGGTAACACTGAAGCTTTCTTT. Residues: CSVDSPPGQGNTEAFF. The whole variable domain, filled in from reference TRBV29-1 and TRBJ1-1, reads SAVISQKPSRDICQRGTSLTIQCQVDSQVTMMFWYRQQPGQSLTLIATANQGSEATYESGFVIDKFPISRPNLTFSTLTVSNMSPEDSSIYLCSVDSPPGQGNTEAFFGQGTRLTVV.

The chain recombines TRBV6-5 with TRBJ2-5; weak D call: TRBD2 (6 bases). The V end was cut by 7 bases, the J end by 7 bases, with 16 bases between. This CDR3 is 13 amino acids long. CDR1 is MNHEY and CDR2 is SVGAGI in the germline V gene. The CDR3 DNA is TGTGCCAGCACCCTAGGTCGGGGGAGGACCCAGTACTTC. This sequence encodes CASTLGRGRTQYF.

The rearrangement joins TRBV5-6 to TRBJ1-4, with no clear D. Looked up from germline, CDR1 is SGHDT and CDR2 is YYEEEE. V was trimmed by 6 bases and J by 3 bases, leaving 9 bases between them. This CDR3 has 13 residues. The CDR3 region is CASMERSNEKLFF. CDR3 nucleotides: TGTGCCAGCATGGAGCGGTCTAATGAAAAACTGTTTTTT.

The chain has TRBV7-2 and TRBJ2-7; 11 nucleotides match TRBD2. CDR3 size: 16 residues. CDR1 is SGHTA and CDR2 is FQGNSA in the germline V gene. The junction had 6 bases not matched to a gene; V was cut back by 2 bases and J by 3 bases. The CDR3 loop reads CASSLSSGGRYYEQYF. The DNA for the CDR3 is TGTGCCAGCAGCTTATCTAGCGGGGGGCGCTACTACGAGCAGTACTTC.

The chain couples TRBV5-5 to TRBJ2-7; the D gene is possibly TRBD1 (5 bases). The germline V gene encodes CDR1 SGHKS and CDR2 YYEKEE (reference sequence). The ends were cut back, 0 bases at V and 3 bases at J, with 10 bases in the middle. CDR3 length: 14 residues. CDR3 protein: CASSLGQGGYEQYF. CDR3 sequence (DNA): TGTGCCAGCAGCTTGGGTCAGGGTGGCTACGAGCAGTACTTC.

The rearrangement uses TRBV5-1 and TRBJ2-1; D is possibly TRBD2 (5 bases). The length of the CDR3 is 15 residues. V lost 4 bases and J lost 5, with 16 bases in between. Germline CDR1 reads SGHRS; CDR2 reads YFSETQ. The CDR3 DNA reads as TGCGCCAGCAGCCGGGATGGGCCTCGGCACAATGAGCAGTTCTTC. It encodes CASSRDGPRHNEQFF.

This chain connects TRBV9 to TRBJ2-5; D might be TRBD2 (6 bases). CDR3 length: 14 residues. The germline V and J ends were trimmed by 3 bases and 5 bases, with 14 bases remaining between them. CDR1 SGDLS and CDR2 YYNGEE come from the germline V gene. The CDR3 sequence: CASSGSGGWETQYF. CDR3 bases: TGTGCCAGCAGCGGCTCCGGGGGTTGGGAGACCCAGTACTTC.

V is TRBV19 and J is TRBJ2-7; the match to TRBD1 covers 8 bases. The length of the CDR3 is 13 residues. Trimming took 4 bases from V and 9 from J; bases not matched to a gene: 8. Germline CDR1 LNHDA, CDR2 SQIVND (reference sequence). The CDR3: CASSTDREKRQYF. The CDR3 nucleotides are TGTGCCAGTAGTACGGACAGGGAGAAAAGGCAGTACTTC.

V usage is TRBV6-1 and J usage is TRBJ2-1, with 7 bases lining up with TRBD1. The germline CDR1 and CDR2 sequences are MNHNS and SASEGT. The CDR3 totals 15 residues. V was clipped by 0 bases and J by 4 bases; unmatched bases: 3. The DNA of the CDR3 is TGTGCCAGCAGTGAAGCGGCAGGGGGATACAATGAGCAGTTCTTC. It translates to CASSEAAGGYNEQFF.

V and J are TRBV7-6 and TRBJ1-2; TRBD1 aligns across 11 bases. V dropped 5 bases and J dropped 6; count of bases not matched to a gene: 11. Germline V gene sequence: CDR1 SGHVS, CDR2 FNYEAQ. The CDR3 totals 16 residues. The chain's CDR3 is CASSPGQGALSDGYTF. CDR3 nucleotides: TGTGCCAGCAGCCCCGGACAGGGGGCCCTTTCGGATGGCTACACCTTC.

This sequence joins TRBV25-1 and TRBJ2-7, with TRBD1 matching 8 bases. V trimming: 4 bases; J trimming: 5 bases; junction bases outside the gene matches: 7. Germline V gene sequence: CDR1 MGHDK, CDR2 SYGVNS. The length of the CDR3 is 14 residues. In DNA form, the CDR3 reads TGTGCCAGCAGTGTCTGGACAGGGCGGAACGAGCAGTACTTC. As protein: CASSVWTGRNEQYF.

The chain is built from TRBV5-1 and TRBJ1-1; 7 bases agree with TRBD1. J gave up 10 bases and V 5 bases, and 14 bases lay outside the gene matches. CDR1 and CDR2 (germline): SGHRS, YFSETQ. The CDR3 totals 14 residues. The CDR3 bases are TGCGCCAGCAGGGGATCATACCAGACAGGGACAGCTTTCTTT. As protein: CASRGSYQTGTAFF.

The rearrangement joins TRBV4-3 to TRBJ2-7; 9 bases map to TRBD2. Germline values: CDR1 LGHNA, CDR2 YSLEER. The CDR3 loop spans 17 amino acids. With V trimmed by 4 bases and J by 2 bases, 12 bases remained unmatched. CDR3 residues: CASSLYRLAGSTYEQYF. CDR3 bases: TGCGCCAGCAGCCTTTATCGGCTAGCGGGATCTACCTACGAGCAGTACTTC.

This chain's CDR3 is CASSQSGTGITGELFF. CDR3 in DNA: TGTGCCAGCAGCCAGTCCGGGACAGGGATCACCGGGGAGCTGTTTTTT. The chain employs TRBV7-8 and TRBJ2-2; 9 positions agree with TRBD1. The V segment lost 5 bases and the J segment 4 bases; nucleotides outside the gene matches: 8. CDR1 is SGHVS, CDR2 FQNEAQ, per germline. The CDR3 has 16 residues.

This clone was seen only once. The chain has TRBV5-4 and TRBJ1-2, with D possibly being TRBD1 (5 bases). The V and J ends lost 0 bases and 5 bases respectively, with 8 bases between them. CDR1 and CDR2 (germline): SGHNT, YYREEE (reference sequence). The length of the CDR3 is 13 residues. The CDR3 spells CASSLGQKYGYTF. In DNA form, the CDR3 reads TGTGCCAGCAGCTTGGGACAGAAGTATGGCTACACCTTC.

This chain's CDR3 is CASSLISGGKETQYF. DNA for the CDR3: TGTGCCAGCAGTTTGATTAGCGGGGGGAAAGAGACCCAGTACTTC. V usage is TRBV27 and J usage is TRBJ2-5; TRBD2 matches at 10 bases. The germline gives CDR1 MNHEY, CDR2 SMNVEV (reference sequence). Trimming took 3 bases from V and 3 from J; bases not matched to a gene: 4. The CDR3 is 15 amino acids.